This TCR beta chain was recorded in a study of cytomegalovirus exposure and HLA in healthy donors. Findings and limits, study-wide: The study dropped some indistinguishable V segments, TRBV6-2 and TRBV6-3 among them.

The CDR3 sequence is 13 residues long. Germline V CDR1 and CDR2: MNHEY, SVGAGI. V lost 7 bases, J lost 1 base, and 3 bases stayed unmatched. Turning to this clone: Antigen specificity is unknown.

The PCR was carried out with 60 Vbeta primers and 13 Jbeta primers. Clones were read by immunoSEQ multiplex PCR, and TCRdb kept only the in-frame ones, dropping some. The sample consists of approximately 160,000 clones, 75% of them appearing once. The donors were healthy bone marrow donors. The chain is built from TRBV6-5 and TRBJ1-2, with 7 bases that match TRBD1. The sample was PBMCs. This sequence originates from a woman aged 45-59 years in good health and CMV-seropositive. DNA for the CDR3: TGTGCCAGCAACGGGGACAGTAACTATGGCTACACCTTC. Translating it yields CASNGDSNYGYTF.